This T cell receptor beta chain was sequenced for a study of T cells after posttransplantation cyclophosphamide. The study's findings and limits: Donor CD8+ memory clones often dominated recipient blood repertoires at later times. TRB overlap between skin or GI tissue T cells and blood was limited. Recipient CMV seropositivity and CMV reactivation strongly tracked TRB clonality.

Measured with immunoSEQ multiplex PCR; TCRdb has only the in-frame clones, and not every one. This repertoire shows some 11,000 clones, roughly 86% found once; its top ten account for 25% to 30%. Turning to this clone: Its specificity is not known.

The junction had 7 bases not matched to a gene; V was cut back by 2 bases and J by 4 bases. The CDR3 is 18 residues long. CDR1 is SGHRS and CDR2 is YFSETQ in the germline V gene. Busulfan-fludarabine conditioning, marrow transplant, and cyclophosphamide on days +3 and +4 were administered. The starting material was CD4+ T cells sorted from PBMCs, obtained after allogeneic stem cell transplant with posttransplant cyclophosphamide. The clonotype was recovered from a male patient aged 30 to 39 who received an allogeneic stem cell transplant from a related donor, was CMV-positive, and had acute GVHD only. The graft donor may account for some of the T cells. The genes are TRBV5-1 and TRBJ2-2; the match to TRBD2 covers 14 bases. CDR3 protein: CASSLSQGLAGGTGELFF. The CDR3 coding sequence is TGCGCCAGCAGCTTATCGCAAGGACTAGCGGGGGGCACCGGGGAGCTGTTTTTT.